This T cell receptor beta chain was identified during a study of Tregs in tolerant kidney transplant recipients. Of note for this clone: Its antigen is not known.

Using immunoSEQ multiplex PCR, the repertoire was profiled, and TCRdb retains in-frame clones only, with some absent. Of some 47,000 clones in the sample, roughly 90% were seen once. Trimming cost V 3 bases and J 6 bases, with 10 bases left between them. The CDR3 has 13 amino acids. CDR1 and CDR2 from the germline V gene are SGDLS and YYNGEE. Findings and caveats of the study: In tolerant patients, donor-specific Tregs outgrew total Tregs, suggesting antigen-driven expansion. Biological reproducibility was not directly addressed in this study.

The nonmyeloablative bone marrow transplants came from related graft donors, with transient mixed chimerism. The sequence derives from a human patient who received a combined kidney and bone marrow transplant. Some T cells may be graft donor cells. V gene TRBV9 combines with J gene TRBJ1-3; weak D call: TRBD1 (5 bases). Sequencing was performed on CD8+ T cells from blood (PBMCs), taken 12 months after the transplant. CDR3 amino acids: CASSAGGVNTIYF. CDR3 in DNA: TGTGCCAGCAGCGCCGGGGGGGTAAACACCATATATTTT.